The 25 T cell receptor beta chains below come from one sample, sequenced in a study of blood T cell repertoires in COVID-19. The table came from immunoSEQ multiplex PCR; TCRdb's copy has only in-frame clones and leaves some out. The sample records roughly 370,000 clones, 87% being singletons. Source material: PBMCs or T cells enriched from blood (not recorded which). The receptor source for this set is a woman in her forties or fifties who had recovered from COVID-19.

The genes are TRBV13 and TRBJ2-7, with D maybe TRBD1 (5 bases). The CDR3 is 11 amino acids. The V and J ends lost 4 bases and 7 bases respectively, with 8 bases between them. Germline CDR1 and CDR2: PRHDT and FYEKMQ (reference sequence). The CDR3 loop reads CASSSRTEQYF. The CDR3 DNA is TGTGCCAGCAGCTCCCGGACAGAGCAGTACTTC.

The genes are TRBV5-5 and TRBJ1-6; D unclear. The CDR3 covers 15 residues. Trimming shortened V by 4 bases and J by 3 bases, and 11 bases separated the two germline ends. Per the germline V gene, CDR1 is SGHKS and CDR2 is YYEKEE (reference sequence). The CDR3 DNA reads TGTGCCAGCAGCGGAGGCAGGAGCTATAATTCACCCCTCCACTTT. This gives the protein CASSGGRSYNSPLHF.

This chain joins TRBV5-1 and TRBJ2-7; perhaps TRBD2 as D (6 bases). CDR1 is SGHRS and CDR2 is YFSETQ in the germline V gene. The CDR3 totals 14 residues. Trimming shortened V by 3 bases and J by 5 bases, and 15 bases separated the two germline ends. The CDR3 sequence: CASSSRGRGDEQYF. The CDR3 region has the DNA TGCGCCAGCAGCTCGCGGGGCCGAGGGGACGAGCAGTACTTC.

This sequence joins TRBV30 and TRBJ2-3, with D maybe TRBD2 (7 bases). Germline V gives CDR1 GTSNPN, CDR2 SVGIG (reference sequence). The CDR3 is made up of 13 amino acids. V was pared by 8 bases and J by 1 base, with 13 bases between. The CDR3 DNA reads as TGTGCCCTAGAGGGGGGGCGCACAGATACGCAGTATTTT. Its protein product is CALEGGRTDTQYF.

This rearrangement joins TRBV5-6 to TRBJ2-3; perhaps TRBD1 as D (5 bases). Looked up from germline, CDR1 is SGHDT and CDR2 is YYEEEE. V gave up 1 base and J gave up 5 bases, with 11 bases separating them. The CDR3 loop spans 14 amino acids. The CDR3 bases are TGTGCCAGCAGCTTGCGAGGCCAGGGAGATACGCAGTATTTT. This gives the protein CASSLRGQGDTQYF.

The chain recombines TRBV9 with TRBJ1-4; a possible D gene is TRBD1 (5 bases). The ends were cut back, 0 bases at V and 8 bases at J, with 17 bases in the middle. The CDR3 spans 16 residues. Germline CDR1 is SGDLS and CDR2 is YYNGEE. The CDR3 is CASSVEATTVEEKLFF. DNA for the CDR3: TGTGCCAGCAGCGTAGAGGCTACGACAGTGGAGGAAAAACTGTTTTTT.

A few counts support this clone. CDR3 loop: CASSRVPEKLFF. As DNA, the CDR3 is TGTGCCAGTAGCAGGGTCCCTGAAAAACTGTTTTTT. The chain uses TRBV19 and TRBJ1-4; the D gene is possibly TRBD1 (5 bases). Germline V lookup: CDR1 LNHDA, CDR2 SQIVND (reference sequence). Trimming took 6 bases from V and 7 from J, leaving 9 bases between them. The CDR3 runs 12 residues.

The chain combines TRBV18 with TRBJ1-4; the match to TRBD1 covers 8 bases. V shed 2 bases and J 8 bases; nucleotides not matched to a gene: 16. Germline CDR1 reads KGHSH; CDR2 reads LQKENI. The CDR3 runs to 18 residues. The CDR3 spells CASSPSGTGQSSREKLFF. The CDR3 region has the DNA TGTGCCAGCTCACCAAGTGGGACAGGACAATCAAGCCGCGAAAAACTGTTTTTT.

In its sample, this clone was seen once. The V call is TRBV29-1, the J call TRBJ1-2; no clear D. This CDR3 contains 14 residues. Per germline, CDR1 SQVTM and CDR2 ANQGSEA. V lost 3 bases to trimming and J lost 1 base, with 12 bases between them. The CDR3: CSVEEQTLNYGYTF. DNA of the CDR3: TGCAGCGTTGAGGAGCAGACTCTTAACTATGGCTACACCTTC.

V gene TRBV7-2 combines with J gene TRBJ2-3; D is unresolved. The V gene lost 0 bases and the J gene lost 6 bases, with 10 bases spanning the gap. In germline, CDR1 is SGHTA, CDR2 FQGNSA. The CDR3 contains 14 residues. CDR3 DNA sequence: TGTGCCAGCAGCTTAGCGGCCCCGTGGGATACGCAGTATTTT. Translation gives CASSLAAPWDTQYF.

V gene TRBV14 combines with J gene TRBJ2-7; TRBD2 aligns across 9 bases. CDR3 length equals 14 residues. The V gene end was trimmed by 7 bases and the J gene end by 0 bases; junction bases not matched to a gene: 4. In germline, CDR1 is SGHDN, CDR2 FVKESK. CDR3 sequence: CASTLSGGSYEQYF. DNA for the CDR3: TGTGCCAGCACCCTTAGCGGGGGCTCCTACGAGCAGTACTTC.

The chain couples TRBV19 to TRBJ2-5, with TRBD2 identical over 9 bases. The CDR3 extends over 15 amino acids. From germline, CDR1 is LNHDA and CDR2 SQIVND (reference sequence). With 4 bases clipped from V and 4 bases from J, the junction kept 7 bases outside the gene matches. CDR3 bases: TGTGCCAGTAGTACCCAAGCGGGGGGAAGAGAGACCCAGTACTTC. Translation: CASSTQAGGRETQYF.

This clone was observed once. Other DNA variants within this sample encode the same CDR3. The chain recombines TRBV27 with TRBJ1-2; a possible D gene is TRBD1 (5 bases). CDR3 length: 12 residues. CDR1 and CDR2 from the germline V gene are MNHEY and SMNVEV (reference sequence). Deletions cut 6 bases from V and 5 bases from J, with 10 bases between. The CDR3 nucleotides are TGTGCCAGCAGCTCGGGGGGTTATGGCTACACCTTC. It encodes CASSSGGYGYTF.

The chain joins TRBV29-1 to TRBJ1-1; 7 bases agree with TRBD1. V lost 4 bases, J lost 5 bases, and 10 bases stayed unmatched. The CDR3 is 14 amino acids. Germline assignment: CDR1 SQVTM and CDR2 ANQGSEA. In DNA form, the CDR3 reads TGCAGCGTTGGACAGGGAGGTGGGTTAACTGAAGCTTTCTTT. Translating it yields CSVGQGGGLTEAFF.

The chain's CDR3 is CASMFGNTEAFF. DNA for the CDR3: TGTGCCAGTATGTTCGGGAACACTGAAGCTTTCTTT. The chain has TRBV19 and TRBJ1-1, with D hard to call. This CDR3 spans 12 amino acids. Germline V gene sequence: CDR1 LNHDA, CDR2 SQIVND (reference sequence). V lost 7 bases to trimming and J lost 1 base, with 7 bases between them.

This clone has ten or more counts. The rearrangement joins TRBV19 to TRBJ1-2, with D possibly matching TRBD1 (5 bases). Per the germline V gene, CDR1 is LNHDA and CDR2 is SQIVND (reference sequence). This CDR3 spans 15 amino acids. Trimming left V 5 bases short and J 8 bases short, with 21 bases between. The CDR3 coding sequence is TGTGCCAGTAGTGCAGGACACAACCTTGAGAGAGGCTACACCTTC. This translates into CASSAGHNLERGYTF.

The chain uses TRBV14 and TRBJ2-1, with a weak D call TRBD2 (5 bases). Germline values: CDR1 SGHDN, CDR2 FVKESK. The CDR3 has 13 residues. V lost 1 base and J lost 6, with 7 bases in between. CDR3 in amino acids: CASSQVGGNEQFF. DNA of the CDR3: TGTGCCAGCAGCCAAGTAGGAGGCAATGAGCAGTTCTTC.

The CDR3 DNA follows: TGTGCCAGCAGCGCGGGGGCCTCCTACGAGCAGTACTTC. It encodes CASSAGASYEQYF. The chain uses TRBV28 and TRBJ2-7; D is possibly TRBD2 (7 bases). Germline V gene data show CDR1 as MDHEN and CDR2 as SYDVKM. CDR3 size: 13 residues. The V and J ends lost 6 bases and 0 bases respectively, with 9 bases between them.

V usage is TRBV28 and J usage is TRBJ1-4, with 7 bases fitting TRBD1. The V gene end was trimmed by 10 bases and the J gene end by 2 bases; junction bases not matched to a gene: 10. The CDR3 contains 15 residues. CDR1 is MDHEN and CDR2 is SYDVKM in the germline V gene. CDR3 loop: CAIAGAQGTNEKLFF. The CDR3 bases are TGTGCCATCGCAGGGGCACAGGGGACTAATGAAAAACTGTTTTTT.

The chain combines TRBV10-3 with TRBJ1-2, with D possibly TRBD1 on 6 matching bases. Trimming took off 4 bases at V and 4 bases at J, with 7 bases between the two ends. This CDR3 region has 12 residues. The germline CDR1 and CDR2 sequences are ENHRY and SYGVKD. The CDR3: CAISVDSYGYTF. The CDR3 coding sequence is TGTGCCATCAGTGTGGACAGCTATGGCTACACCTTC.

V gene TRBV18 combines with J gene TRBJ2-1, with D possibly matching TRBD2 (5 bases). There are 12 residues in the CDR3. Germline lookup yields CDR1 KGHSH and CDR2 LQKENI. V dropped 2 bases and J dropped 7 bases, with 6 bases sitting between them. CDR3 amino acids: CASSPEGNEQFF. The DNA for the CDR3 is TGTGCCAGCTCACCAGAGGGTAATGAGCAGTTCTTC.

The CDR3 nucleotides read TGTGCCAGCAGCGTCCCTCCGGGACAGGGGGACTATGGCTACACCTTC. It translates to CASSVPPGQGDYGYTF. This sequence joins TRBV7-2 and TRBJ1-2; TRBD1 matches at 11 bases. Germline V gene data show CDR1 as SGHTA and CDR2 as FQGNSA. This CDR3 contains 16 residues. With 5 bases clipped from V and 3 bases from J, the junction kept 8 bases outside the gene matches.

The genes are TRBV13 and TRBJ1-6; D might be TRBD1 (5 bases). CDR3 length: 14 residues. Trimming removed 5 bases from V and 10 bases from J, with 15 bases in between. The V gene's germline CDR1 is PRHDT and CDR2 FYEKMQ (reference sequence). The CDR3 nucleotides read TGTGCCAGCAGCCGACGAGGAGGGGTGTCACCCCTCCACTTT. As protein: CASSRRGGVSPLHF.

This chain connects TRBV29-1 to TRBJ1-1; D may be TRBD1 (6 bases). The CDR3 runs 12 residues. Trimming stripped 6 bases from V and 2 bases from J, with 10 bases between. Germline V gene lookup returns CDR1 SQVTM and CDR2 ANQGSEA. CDR3 DNA: TGCAGCGTGAACAGGGAAAACACTGAAGCTTTCTTT. This sequence encodes CSVNRENTEAFF.

The gene calls are TRBV28 and TRBJ1-2; D perhaps matches TRBD1 (6 bases). Trimming shortened V by 5 bases and J by 3 bases, and 10 bases separated the two germline ends. This CDR3 has 13 residues. CDR1 is MDHEN, CDR2 SYDVKM, per germline. The CDR3 coding sequence is TGTGCCAGCAGTCCAGGGGAAGACTATGGCTACACCTTC. It is translated as CASSPGEDYGYTF.